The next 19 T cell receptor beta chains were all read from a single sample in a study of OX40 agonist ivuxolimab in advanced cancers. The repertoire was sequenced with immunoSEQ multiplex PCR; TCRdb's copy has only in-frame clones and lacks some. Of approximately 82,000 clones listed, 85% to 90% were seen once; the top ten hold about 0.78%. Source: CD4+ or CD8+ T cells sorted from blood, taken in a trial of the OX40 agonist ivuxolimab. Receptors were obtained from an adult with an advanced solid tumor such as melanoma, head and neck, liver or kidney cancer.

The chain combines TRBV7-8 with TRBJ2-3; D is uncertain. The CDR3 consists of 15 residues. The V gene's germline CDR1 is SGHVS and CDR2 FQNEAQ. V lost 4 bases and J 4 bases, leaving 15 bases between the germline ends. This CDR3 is CASSSPIGVADTQYF. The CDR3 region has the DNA TGTGCCAGCAGCTCCCCCATTGGGGTAGCAGATACGCAGTATTTT.

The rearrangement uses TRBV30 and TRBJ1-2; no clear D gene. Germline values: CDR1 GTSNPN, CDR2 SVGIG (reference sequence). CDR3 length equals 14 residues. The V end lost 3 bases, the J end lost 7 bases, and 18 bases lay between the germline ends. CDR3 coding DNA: TGTGCCTGGAGAACCACGGGCCCCTTGGCTGGCTACACCTTC. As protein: CAWRTTGPLAGYTF.

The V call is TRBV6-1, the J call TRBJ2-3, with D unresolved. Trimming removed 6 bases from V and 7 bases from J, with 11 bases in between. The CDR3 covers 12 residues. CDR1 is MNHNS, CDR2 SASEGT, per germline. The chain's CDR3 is CASSTDVNTQYF. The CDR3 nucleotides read TGTGCCAGCAGCACCGATGTGAATACGCAGTATTTT.

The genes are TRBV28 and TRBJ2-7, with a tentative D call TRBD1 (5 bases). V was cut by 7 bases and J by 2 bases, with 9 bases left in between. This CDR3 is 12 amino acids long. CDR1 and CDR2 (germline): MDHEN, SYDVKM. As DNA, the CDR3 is TGTGCCAGCATTGGACAAACCTACGAGCAGTACTTC. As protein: CASIGQTYEQYF.

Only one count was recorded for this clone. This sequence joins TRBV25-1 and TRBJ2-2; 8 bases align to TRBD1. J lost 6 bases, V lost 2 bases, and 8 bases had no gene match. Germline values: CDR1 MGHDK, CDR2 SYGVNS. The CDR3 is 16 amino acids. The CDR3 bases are TGTGCCAGCAGTGAAGCTCGACAGGGGACCCCCGGGGAGCTGTTTTTT. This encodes CASSEARQGTPGELFF.

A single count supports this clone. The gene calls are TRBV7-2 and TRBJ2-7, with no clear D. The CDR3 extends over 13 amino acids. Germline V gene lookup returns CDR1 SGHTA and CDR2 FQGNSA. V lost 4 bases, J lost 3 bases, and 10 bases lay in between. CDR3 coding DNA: TGTGCCAGCAGCTCTTACGCATTCTACGAGCAGTACTTC. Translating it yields CASSSYAFYEQYF. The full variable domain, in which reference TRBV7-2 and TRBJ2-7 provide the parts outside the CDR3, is GAGVSQSPSNKVTEKGKDVELRCDPISGHTALYWYRQSLGQGLEFLIYFQGNSAPDKSGLPSDRFSAERTGGSVSTLTIQRTQQEDSAVYLCASSSYAFYEQYFGPGTRLTVT.

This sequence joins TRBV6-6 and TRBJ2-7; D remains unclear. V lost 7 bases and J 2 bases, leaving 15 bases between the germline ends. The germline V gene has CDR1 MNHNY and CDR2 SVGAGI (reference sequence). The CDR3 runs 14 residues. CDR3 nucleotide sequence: TGTGCCAGCACCCCGCGGCTTCCCCCCTACGAGCAGTACTTC. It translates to CASTPRLPPYEQYF.

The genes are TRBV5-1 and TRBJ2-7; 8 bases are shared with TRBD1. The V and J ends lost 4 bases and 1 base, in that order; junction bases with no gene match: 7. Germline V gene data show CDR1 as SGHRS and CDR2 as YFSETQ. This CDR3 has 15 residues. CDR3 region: CASSPPRTGSYEQYF. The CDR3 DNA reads TGCGCCAGCAGCCCTCCCCGGACAGGGTCCTACGAGCAGTACTTC.

The CDR3 DNA sequence: TGTGCCAGCAGCTTTAGAACAGGGGGCAATCAGCCCCAGCATTTT. Translating gives CASSFRTGGNQPQHF. The chain joins TRBV7-2 to TRBJ1-5, with 7 bases fitting TRBD1. CDR3 size: 15 residues. Per germline, CDR1 SGHTA and CDR2 FQGNSA. J lost 2 bases, V lost 3 bases, and 4 bases had no gene match. The full variable domain, in which reference TRBV7-2 and TRBJ1-5 provide the parts outside the CDR3, is GAGVSQSPSNKVTEKGKDVELRCDPISGHTALYWYRQSLGQGLEFLIYFQGNSAPDKSGLPSDRFSAERTGGSVSTLTIQRTQQEDSAVYLCASSFRTGGNQPQHFGDGTRLSIL.

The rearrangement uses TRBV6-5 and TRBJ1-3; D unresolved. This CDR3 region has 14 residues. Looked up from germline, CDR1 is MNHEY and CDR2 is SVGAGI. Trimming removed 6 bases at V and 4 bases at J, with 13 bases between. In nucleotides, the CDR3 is TGTGCCAGCAGCCGAATTAAAGCGGGAAACACCATATATTTT. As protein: CASSRIKAGNTIYF.

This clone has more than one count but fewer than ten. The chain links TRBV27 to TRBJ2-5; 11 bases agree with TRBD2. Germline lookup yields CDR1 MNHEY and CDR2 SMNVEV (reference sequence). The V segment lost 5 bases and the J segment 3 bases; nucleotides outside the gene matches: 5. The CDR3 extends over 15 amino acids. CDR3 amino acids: CASSMGLAVKETQYF. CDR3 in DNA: TGTGCCAGCAGTATGGGACTAGCGGTGAAAGAGACCCAGTACTTC.

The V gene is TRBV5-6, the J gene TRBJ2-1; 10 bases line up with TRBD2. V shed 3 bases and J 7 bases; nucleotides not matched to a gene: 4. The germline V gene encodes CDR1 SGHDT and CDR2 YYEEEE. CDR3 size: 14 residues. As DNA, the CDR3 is TGTGCCAGCAGCTATAGCGGGAGGTGGAATGAGCAGTTCTTC. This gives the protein CASSYSGRWNEQFF.

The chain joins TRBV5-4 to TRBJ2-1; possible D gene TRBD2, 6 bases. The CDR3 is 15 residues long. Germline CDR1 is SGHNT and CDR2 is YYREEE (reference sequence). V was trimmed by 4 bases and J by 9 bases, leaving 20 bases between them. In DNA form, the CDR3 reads TGTGCCAGCAGCCTAGGGACTGCGGGTTATCTTGAGCAGTTCTTC. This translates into CASSLGTAGYLEQFF.

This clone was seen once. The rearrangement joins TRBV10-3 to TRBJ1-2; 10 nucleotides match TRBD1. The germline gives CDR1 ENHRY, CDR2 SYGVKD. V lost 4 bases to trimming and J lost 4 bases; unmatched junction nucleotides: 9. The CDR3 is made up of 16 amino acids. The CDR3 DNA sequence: TGTGCCATCAGTGCAGCCGGGACAGGGGCTCTCTATGGCTACACCTTC. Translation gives CAISAAGTGALYGYTF.

For the CDR3, the DNA is TGTGCCAGCAGCCGGAAGGGGGGTCAGCCCCAGCATTTT. Amino acids: CASSRKGGQPQHF. V and J are TRBV5-6 and TRBJ1-5; D is possibly TRBD1 (6 bases). V shed 4 bases and J shed 6 bases, with 11 bases lying between them. The germline V gene has CDR1 SGHDT and CDR2 YYEEEE. There are 13 residues in the CDR3.

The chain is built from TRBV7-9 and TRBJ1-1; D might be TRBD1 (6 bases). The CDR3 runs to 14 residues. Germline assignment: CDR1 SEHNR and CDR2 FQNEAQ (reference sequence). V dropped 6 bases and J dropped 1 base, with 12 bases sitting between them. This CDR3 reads CASSYSGANTEAFF. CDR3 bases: TGTGCCAGCAGTTACTCAGGGGCGAACACTGAAGCTTTCTTT.

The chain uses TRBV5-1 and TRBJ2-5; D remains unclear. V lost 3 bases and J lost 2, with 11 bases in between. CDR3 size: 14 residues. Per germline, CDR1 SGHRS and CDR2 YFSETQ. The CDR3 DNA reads TGCGCCAGCAGCTACCCGGTGTCGCAAGAGACCCAGTACTTC. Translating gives CASSYPVSQETQYF.

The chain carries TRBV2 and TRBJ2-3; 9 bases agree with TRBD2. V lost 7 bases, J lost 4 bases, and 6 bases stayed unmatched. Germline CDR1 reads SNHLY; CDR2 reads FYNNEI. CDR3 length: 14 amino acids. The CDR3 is CASTRTSVPDTQYF. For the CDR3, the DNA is TGTGCCAGCACCAGGACTAGCGTACCAGATACGCAGTATTTT.

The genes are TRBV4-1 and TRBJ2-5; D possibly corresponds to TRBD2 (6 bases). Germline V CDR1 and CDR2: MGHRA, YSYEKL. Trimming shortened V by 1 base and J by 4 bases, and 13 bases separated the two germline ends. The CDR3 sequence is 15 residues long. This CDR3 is CASSQAGVSPETQYF. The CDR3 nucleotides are TGCGCCAGCAGCCAAGCGGGGGTCTCCCCAGAGACCCAGTACTTC.